The rows below give T cell receptor beta chains drawn from one sample of a study of pediatric ulcerative colitis. The table came from immunoSEQ multiplex PCR; TCRdb's copy has only in-frame clones and leaves some out. The sample carries around 10,000 clones, around 82% recorded once. Sequenced input: gut tissue. Receptors were obtained from a girl aged 5-17 years who was a control in a study of pediatric ulcerative colitis. Each CDR3 is given without its conserved first and last residue. Fields, in order: V gene, J gene, CDR3 protein.

TRBV29-1	TRBJ1-2	SVGIQAEYGYT
TRBV10-3	TRBJ1-1	AISDSGPTEAF
TRBV5-4	TRBJ2-7	ASSWQGGSYEQY
TRBV18	TRBJ2-1	ASSPGGVGQNEQF
TRBV7-3	TRBJ2-7	ASSTHREAEQY
TRBV30	TRBJ2-1	AWSPHLPTSGVYNEQF
TRBV2	TRBJ2-1	ASRRGRGVDNEQF
TRBV2	TRBJ2-4	AARGTAKNIQY
TRBV5-6	TRBJ2-1	ASSLSGGPYEQF
TRBV14	TRBJ2-1	ASSQSSGSSYNEQF
TRBV6-5	TRBJ1-2	ASSDNPPATGYT
TRBV27	TRBJ2-7	ASSLKGGRARFPYEQY
TRBV7-9	TRBJ2-5	ASSSAVGETQY
TRBV6-4	TRBJ2-3	ASSEGQGADTQY
TRBV7-2	TRBJ2-3	ASSLGAAGGDTQY
TRBV2	TRBJ1-1	AITLLGLNTEAF
TRBV20-1	TRBJ1-1	SARDDGRAF
TRBV5-1	TRBJ2-1	ASSLASKSSYNEQF
TRBV5-1	TRBJ2-5	ASSLGGVQETQY
TRBV7-9	TRBJ2-7	ASSRDSFGYEQY
TRBV29-1	TRBJ2-1	SVEVTGAYNEQF
TRBV7-8	TRBJ2-4	ASSPFTGGKNIQY
TRBV28	TRBJ1-1	ASSLAGAVGTEAF
TRBV6-1	TRBJ2-5	ASSGSLDRGRSETQY
TRBV11-3	TRBJ1-2	ASRSPGQSYGYT
TRBV5-4	TRBJ2-3	ASSLWTSGYTDTQY
TRBV7-9	TRBJ2-1	ASSPTRGQDHEQF
TRBV4-3	TRBJ1-5	ASSQWVISNQPQH
TRBV10-3	TRBJ2-2	AISGPHRSTGELF
TRBV28	TRBJ2-5	ASSYESTWTQY
TRBV5-1	TRBJ2-1	ASSTGLAGGGDEQF
TRBV9	TRBJ1-1	ASSEGVYTEAF
TRBV27	TRBJ1-5	ASSPRGLYSNQPQH
TRBV4-3	TRBJ2-1	ASSQEVGLAIDNEQF
TRBV10-3	TRBJ1-5	AIARQLDQPQH
TRBV5-5	TRBJ2-7	ASSSYGVGYSYEQY
TRBV5-8	TRBJ2-2	ASSAGQGLRSGELF
TRBV9	TRBJ2-5	ASSPPYQETQY
TRBV7-3	TRBJ2-2	ASSLLGGNTGELF
TRBV5-8	TRBJ2-5	ASPLYYREY
TRBV28	TRBJ2-1	ASSSVAGGPRGEQF
TRBV27	TRBJ2-7	ASSFLTRTPAYEQY
TRBV10-3	TRBJ2-7	AISDGSTYEQY
TRBV6-5	TRBJ1-4	ASSAFQGPNEKLF
TRBV5-6	TRBJ1-5	ASSPGGRPDQPQH
TRBV19	TRBJ2-2	ASSINGVTGELF
TRBV28	TRBJ2-5	ASSYHGAAQETQY
TRBV6-4	TRBJ2-1	ASSDGQGDSNEQF
TRBV7-4	TRBJ2-4	ASTGTEAKNIQY
TRBV9	TRBJ1-1	ASSTSIGSNTEAF
TRBV7-2	TRBJ2-7	ASSLGVAGTNRPYEQY
TRBV11-2	TRBJ1-1	ASSPSGSSEAF
TRBV12-5	TRBJ2-1	ASGLAPTGTNEQF
TRBV6-1	TRBJ1-4	ASTQGAANEKLF
TRBV30	TRBJ2-7	AWAWGEEREQY